Listed below are T cell receptor beta chains from one sample, sequenced in a study of T-cell memory formation after mild COVID-19. Each CDR3 protein is one row after TCRdb ran MiXCR on the 5' RACE reads. The table has 250,000 to 350,000 distinct CDR3 sequences, around 16% seen once. Input material: PBMCs or a T cell subset sorted from them (not recorded which). The receptors were gathered from a man aged 18-30 years who had mild COVID-19 (a few samples of this study predate the infection). Cell type and time point are not known. The CDR3 runs from the conserved cysteine through the conserved F or W. Fields, in order: clone size, D gene, J gene, V gene, CDR3 DNA, CDR3 protein. A D gene is named only where the DNA matches it firmly. Not all rows give a size; the values are once, few, many and, for expanded clones, a class.

-	-	TRBJ1-1	TRBV19	TGTGCCAGTAGTATCCGAGGGAACACTGAAGCTTTCTTT	CASSIRGNTEAFF
few	-	TRBJ1-3	TRBV11-2	TGTGCCAGCAGCTTATGGGGGACTGGAAACACCATATATTTT	CASSLWGTGNTIYF
few	-	TRBJ1-3	TRBV12-3/TRBV12-4	TGTGCCAGCAGTTTGATGGCGAGCTCTGGAAACACCATATATTTT	CASSLMASSGNTIYF
few	-	TRBJ1-1	TRBV4-1	TGCGCCAGCAGCCAAGATCGAGTAGTGGCAGCGATGAACACTGAAGCTTTCTTT	CASSQDRVVAAMNTEAFF
few	TRBD2	TRBJ2-1	TRBV5-4	TGTGCCAGCAGCCACAGCGGGAGCCCCTACAATGAGCAGTTCTTC	CASSHSGSPYNEQFF
-	TRBD2	TRBJ2-7	TRBV7-9	TGTGCCAGCAGCCCAGTACGGGACTACACCTACGAGCAGTACTTC	CASSPVRDYTYEQYF
many	-	TRBJ2-3	TRBV19	TGTGCCAGTAGTATTAGCCAGGATACGCAGTATTTT	CASSISQDTQYF
-	TRBD1	TRBJ1-1	TRBV10-3	TGTGCCATCAGGAGGACAGGGGGAAGCACTGAAGCTTTCTTT	CAIRRTGGSTEAFF
-	TRBD1	TRBJ1-6	TRBV4-1	TGCGCCAGCAGCCCACCGGGACAGGGGTTACTACCCCTCCACTTT	CASSPPGQGLLPLHF
-	TRBD1	TRBJ1-2	TRBV28	TGTGCCAGCAGTTTTACGGGACAGGGGACACCCTACACCTTC	CASSFTGQGTPYTF
-	-	TRBJ1-1	TRBV5-1	TGCGCCAGCAACTCGGGGGAGAACACTGAAGCTTTCTTT	CASNSGENTEAFF
-	-	TRBJ2-3	TRBV14	TGTGCCAGCAGCCAAGGCGGGCCCCCCTCCTTTAGCACAGATACGCAGTATTTT	CASSQGGPPSFSTDTQYF
-	TRBD1	TRBJ2-3	TRBV2	TGTGCCAGCAAGCGGGGGACAGGGGGTGCAGATACGCAGTATTTT	CASKRGTGGADTQYF
-	TRBD2	TRBJ2-7	TRBV7-3	TGTGCCAGCAGCCCCACTAGCGGGGGGGCCTCCGAGCAGTACTTC	CASSPTSGGASEQYF
many	-	TRBJ1-2	TRBV12-3/TRBV12-4	TGTGCCAGCAGTGCGACAGCCTATGGCTACACCTTC	CASSATAYGYTF
few	-	TRBJ2-7	TRBV9	TGTGCCAGCAGCGGGGGGGATTTGCAGTACTTC	CASSGGDLQYF
many	TRBD1	TRBJ2-3	TRBV6-5	TGTGCCAGCAGTCCCACGGACAGGGGCCCGTCAGATACGCAGTATTTT	CASSPTDRGPSDTQYF
-	TRBD1	TRBJ1-1	TRBV5-4	TGTGCCAGCAGCCAAACGCACAGGGGCTACCCTGAAGCTTTCTTT	CASSQTHRGYPEAFF
-	-	TRBJ2-1	TRBV5-1	TGCGCCAGCAGCTTGGAACAGGGTGGCTACAATGAGCAGTTCTTC	CASSLEQGGYNEQFF
-	-	TRBJ2-6	TRBV5-1	TGCGCCAGCAGCACCCTGACGGGGAAACCCGGCTCTGGGGCCAACGTCCTGACTTTC	CASSTLTGKPGSGANVLTF
-	-	TRBJ2-3	TRBV7-2	TGTGCCACCCGAGGAGGGAGGAGCACAGATACGCAGTATTTT	CATRGGRSTDTQYF
-	TRBD1	TRBJ2-7	TRBV24-1	TGTGCCACCGTTGTTGGGGACAGGGACCACGAGCAGTACTTC	CATVVGDRDHEQYF
-	-	TRBJ1-1	TRBV4-1	TGCGCCAGCAGCCCCCTGGCCCTTCTGGGCGGGACTGAAGCTTTCTTT	CASSPLALLGGTEAFF
many	-	TRBJ2-3	TRBV5-1	TGCGCCAGCAGCCCGGGGGGCTACACAGATACGCAGTATTTT	CASSPGGYTDTQYF
few	-	TRBJ1-1	TRBV20-1	TGCAGTGCTAGAGCCGGACAGAGGCCCACTGAAGCTTTCTTT	CSARAGQRPTEAFF
-	TRBD1	TRBJ1-2	TRBV14	TGTGCCAGCAGCCCGAGGACAGGGTCTGGCTACACCTTC	CASSPRTGSGYTF
few	TRBD1	TRBJ2-5	TRBV6-2/TRBV6-3	TGTGCCAGCAGACCCGACAGGGTTGAGACCCAGTACTTC	CASRPDRVETQYF
-	-	TRBJ2-3	TRBV7-2	TGTGCCAGCAGCCCGGGGGCACTAGCAGGAGATACGCAGTATTTT	CASSPGALAGDTQYF
-	-	TRBJ1-4	TRBV11-2	TGTGCCAGCAGCCTGGCCGCGGAAAAACTGTTTTTT	CASSLAAEKLFF
-	-	TRBJ2-3	TRBV9	TGTGCCAGCAGCGAGGGGGATAGCACAGATACGCAGTATTTT	CASSEGDSTDTQYF
-	-	TRBJ1-1	TRBV4-1	TGCGCCAGCAGCCCAGTGCCCCCATCAGGCACTGAAGCTTTCTTT	CASSPVPPSGTEAFF
few	TRBD2	TRBJ2-3	TRBV7-2	TGTGCCAGCAGCCTCTCTAGCGGGGCTAGCACAGATACGCAGTATTTT	CASSLSSGASTDTQYF
few	-	TRBJ1-1	TRBV6-6	TGTGCCAGCAGTTATGACAGGCCCATGAACACTGAAGCTTTCTTT	CASSYDRPMNTEAFF
few	-	TRBJ1-1	TRBV6-5	TGTGCCAGCACCCGCCAAGGAGGAAGTACTGAAGCTTTCTTT	CASTRQGGSTEAFF
few	-	TRBJ1-2	TRBV7-6	TGTGCCAGCAGCTTAGGGAGGCCGATAATGAACTATGGCTACACCTTC	CASSLGRPIMNYGYTF
-	-	TRBJ1-1	TRBV29-1	TGCAGCGTTGTCGGGCGGCCGAGCACTGAAGCTTTCTTT	CSVVGRPSTEAFF
few	-	TRBJ2-7	TRBV7-2	TGTGCCAGCAGCCAGTCTCGATACGAGCAGTACTTC	CASSQSRYEQYF
few	TRBD2	TRBJ2-4	TRBV6-5	TGTGCCAGCAGTCAAAAGCGGGGGCTAGCCAAAAACATTCAGTACTTC	CASSQKRGLAKNIQYF
-	-	TRBJ2-5	TRBV2	TGTGCAGTGGCGTTCACCGGCACTGGGGAGACCCAGTACTTC	CAVAFTGTGETQYF
-	TRBD2	TRBJ2-5	TRBV4-3	TGCGCCAGCAGCCAGGGAGGCTCAGCGGGGCGGGGGGAGACCCAGTACTTC	CASSQGGSAGRGETQYF
-	-	TRBJ2-3	TRBV29-1	TGCAGCGTGGGATTCCGGGACGTTAACACTGGCCCTTTCACAGATACGCAGTATTTT	CSVGFRDVNTGPFTDTQYF
few	-	TRBJ2-1	TRBV6-2/TRBV6-3	TGTGCCAGCAGTTTGACAGGGAGCGGGTACAATGAGCAGTTCTTC	CASSLTGSGYNEQFF
few	-	TRBJ2-3	TRBV4-2	TGTGCCAGCAGCCACCTCCAGGAAGCGGCACAAGATACGCAGTATTTT	CASSHLQEAAQDTQYF
-	-	TRBJ2-7	TRBV7-9	TGTGCCAGCAGCTTAGTAGGGTGGTACGAGCAGTACTTC	CASSLVGWYEQYF
-	-	TRBJ2-5	TRBV12-3/TRBV12-4	TGTGCCAGCTCTAGAGGGGAAGAGACCCAGTACTTC	CASSRGEETQYF
few	-	TRBJ2-5	TRBV15	TGTGCCACCAGCAGAGATATGACCGGATGGCAAGAGACCCAGTACTTC	CATSRDMTGWQETQYF
-	-	TRBJ2-6	TRBV7-9	TGTGCCAGCAGCTACCGGACAGCTGGGGCCAACGTCCTGACTTTC	CASSYRTAGANVLTF
-	-	TRBJ2-2	TRBV5-1	TGCGCCAGCAGTTGGGGCCTAGTCTCGGACGGGGAGCTGTTTTTT	CASSWGLVSDGELFF
few	-	TRBJ2-5	TRBV7-3	TGTGCCAGCAGCCCCACGGCAACTCAAGAGACCCAGTACTTC	CASSPTATQETQYF
-	-	TRBJ2-5	TRBV7-9	TGTGCCAGCACCTCGGGACTTCAAGAGACCCAGTACTTC	CASTSGLQETQYF
-	-	TRBJ1-1	TRBV27	TGTGCCAGCAGTTTATCGGGGGAAGGCACTGAAGCTTTCTTT	CASSLSGEGTEAFF
-	-	TRBJ2-2	TRBV5-1	TGCGCCAGCAGCTCCTACACGGTTGGTACCGGGGAGCTGTTTTTT	CASSSYTVGTGELFF
few	-	TRBJ1-1	TRBV29-1	TGCAGCGTTGTGCAGGGAATGAACACTGAAGCTTTCTTT	CSVVQGMNTEAFF
-	-	TRBJ1-1	TRBV10-3	TGTGCCATCAGTGCGGGGATCAACACTGAAGCTTTCTTT	CAISAGINTEAFF
few	-	TRBJ1-5	TRBV4-1	TGCGCCAGCAGCCATGACAGTTTCCCCGGGAATCAGCCCCAGCATTTT	CASSHDSFPGNQPQHF
-	-	TRBJ2-1	TRBV7-2	TGTGCCAGCAGCTTAGACGGTCTATCCCCGCCCTACAATGAGCAGTTCTTC	CASSLDGLSPPYNEQFF
few	TRBD2	TRBJ2-3	TRBV6-2/TRBV6-3	TGTGCCAGCAGTTACTCGGGGCTAGCGGGGGACCAGCAGTATTTT	CASSYSGLAGDQQYF